Listed below are T cell receptor beta chains from one sample, sequenced in a study of cytomegalovirus exposure and HLA in healthy donors. Profiling relied on immunoSEQ multiplex PCR, and the TCRdb table lists in-frame clones only, not all of them. This sample yields around 62,000 clones, of which around 74% are seen a single time; approximately 5.4% belongs to the top ten. The sequenced material came from PBMCs. Every receptor here comes from a male donor in good health and CMV-seropositive. CDR3s include the opening cysteine and the closing phenylalanine or tryptophan. The D gene is left open where the match is weak. Rows may omit the clone size; those that give it use once, few, many or a size class.

-	TRBV5-6	15	TRBJ2-3	-	CASSSRGSSTDTQYF	TGTGCCAGCAGCTCAAGGGGGTCATCGACAGATACGCAGTATTTT
-	TRBV4-2	14	TRBJ2-7	-	CASSQPGLVGEQYF	TGTGCCAGCAGCCAACCGGGACTTGTGGGGGAGCAGTACTTC
-	TRBV7-2	14	TRBJ1-5	-	CASSWGDGNLPQHF	TGTGCCAGCAGCTGGGGGGATGGGAATTTGCCCCAGCATTTT
-	TRBV28	14	TRBJ2-5	-	CASRSTGFQETQYF	TGTGCCAGCAGATCAACAGGCTTCCAAGAGACCCAGTACTTC
TRBD2	TRBV7-3	17	TRBJ2-2	-	CASSLELAGGPDGELFF	TGTGCCAGCAGCTTAGAACTAGCGGGGGGGCCGGACGGGGAGCTGTTTTTT
TRBD2	TRBV30	15	TRBJ2-7	-	CAWRRTSGASYEQYF	TGTGCCTGGAGGCGGACTAGCGGGGCCTCCTACGAGCAGTACTTC
TRBD1	TRBV19	15	TRBJ1-2	few	CASSITDRGHYGYTF	TGTGCCAGTAGTATAACCGACAGGGGTCACTATGGCTACACCTTC
TRBD2	TRBV2	15	TRBJ2-5	few	CASRALSGEKETQYF	TGTGCCAGCAGGGCTCTCAGCGGGGAAAAAGAGACCCAGTACTTC
-	TRBV18	16	TRBJ2-2	-	CASSPVGSTGTGELFF	TGTGCCAGCTCACCTGTCGGGTCGACAGGCACCGGGGAGCTGTTTTTT
-	TRBV30	15	TRBJ1-1	-	CAWRRRDIWWTEAFF	TGTGCCTGGAGGCGAAGAGACATATGGTGGACTGAAGCTTTCTTT
-	TRBV5-1	13	TRBJ2-5	-	CASSTLYQETQYF	TGCGCCAGCAGCACTTTGTACCAAGAGACCCAGTACTTC
-	TRBV18	16	TRBJ1-2	-	CASSPLQGTDNYGYTF	TGTGCCAGCTCACCACTCCAGGGTACTGACAACTATGGCTACACCTTC
TRBD1	TRBV6-6	16	TRBJ2-7	once	CAISPGQGPLWDEQYF	TGTGCCATCAGTCCGGGACAGGGGCCCCTTTGGGACGAGCAGTACTTC
-	TRBV7-9	16	TRBJ1-6	few	CASSSSLDGWNSPLHF	TGTGCCAGCAGCTCGAGTCTCGACGGGTGGAATTCACCCCTCCACTTT
TRBD1	TRBV4-1	16	TRBJ2-7	-	CASSQGPGQGVYEQYF	TGCGCCAGCAGCCAAGGACCGGGACAGGGGGTCTACGAGCAGTACTTC
TRBD1	TRBV11-2	16	TRBJ2-7	-	CASSLDGGTGAYEQYF	TGTGCCAGCAGCTTAGATGGGGGGACAGGGGCCTACGAGCAGTACTTC
TRBD2	TRBV5-1	15	TRBJ2-2	-	CANLGTSDITGELFF	TGCGCCAACCTCGGGACTAGCGATATCACCGGGGAGCTGTTTTTT
TRBD2	TRBV11-2	15	TRBJ2-7	-	CASSTRRAGVNEQYF	TGTGCCAGCAGCACAAGGCGAGCGGGGGTCAACGAGCAGTACTTC
TRBD1	TRBV30	14	TRBJ2-7	once	CAWSERTGVYEQYF	TGTGCCTGGAGCGAACGGACAGGGGTCTACGAGCAGTACTTC
TRBD1	TRBV6-5	16	TRBJ2-2	-	CASSYSGQGSTGELFF	TGTGCCAGCAGTTACTCCGGACAGGGGAGCACCGGGGAGCTGTTTTTT
-	TRBV7-9	13	TRBJ1-2	-	CASSSTANYGYTF	TGTGCCAGCAGCTCGACAGCTAACTATGGCTACACCTTC
TRBD1	TRBV9	16	TRBJ2-5	-	CASSVVGWGQAETQYF	TGTGCCAGCAGCGTAGTGGGTTGGGGACAGGCAGAGACCCAGTACTTC
TRBD1	TRBV5-6	15	TRBJ1-5	-	CASSLQGVGNQPQHF	TGTGCCAGCAGCCTCCAGGGGGTTGGAAATCAGCCCCAGCATTTT
TRBD2	TRBV9	14	TRBJ2-1	-	CASSVEGLENEQFF	TGTGCCAGCAGCGTAGAGGGACTAGAGAATGAGCAGTTCTTC